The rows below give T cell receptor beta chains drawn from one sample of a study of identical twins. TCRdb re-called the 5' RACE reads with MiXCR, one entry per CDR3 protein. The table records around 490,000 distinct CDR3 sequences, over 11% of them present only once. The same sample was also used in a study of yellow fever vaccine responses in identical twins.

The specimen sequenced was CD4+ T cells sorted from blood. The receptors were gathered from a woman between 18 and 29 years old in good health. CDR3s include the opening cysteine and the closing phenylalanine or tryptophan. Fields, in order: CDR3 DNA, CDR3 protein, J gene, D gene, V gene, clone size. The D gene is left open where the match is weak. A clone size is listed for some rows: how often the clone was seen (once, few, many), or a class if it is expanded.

DNA: TGCGCCAGCAGCTTGGGGCAGGGAGGCGAGCAGTACTTC; CDR3: CASSLGQGGEQYF; J: TRBJ2-7; D: .; V: TRBV5-1; size: many
DNA: TGTGCCAGCAGTCGAACTGGTCTGGCGGGAGGGAACGAGCAGTTCTTC; CDR3: CASSRTGLAGGNEQFF; J: TRBJ2-1; D: TRBD2; V: TRBV6-2/TRBV6-3; size: few
DNA: TGCGCCACTCCGACCAACGGGGCAAGCGAGCAGTACTTC; CDR3: CATPTNGASEQYF; J: TRBJ2-7; D: .; V: TRBV5-1; size: few
DNA: TGTGCCAGCAGTTCCCAGGGACAGGCTAAGCATACGCAGTATTTT; CDR3: CASSSQGQAKHTQYF; J: TRBJ2-3; D: TRBD1; V: TRBV28; size: many
DNA: TGTGCCAGCAGGGACAGCCTCTACGAGCAGTACTTC; CDR3: CASRDSLYEQYF; J: TRBJ2-7; D: .; V: TRBV6-5; size: .
DNA: TGTGCCACCTCCCGGGACCCCGGGGGTGAGCAGTTCTTC; CDR3: CATSRDPGGEQFF; J: TRBJ2-1; D: .; V: TRBV15; size: .
DNA: TGTGCCAGCAGTCCGTTACTAGCGGGAGGGGAAAATGAGCAGTTCTTC; CDR3: CASSPLLAGGENEQFF; J: TRBJ2-1; D: TRBD2; V: TRBV27; size: few
DNA: TGCGCCAGCAGCTTGGCGGAGGCAGGCCGCTCCTACGAGCAGTACTTC; CDR3: CASSLAEAGRSYEQYF; J: TRBJ2-7; D: .; V: TRBV5-1; size: .
DNA: TGTGCCAGCAGTTATTGGCTAGGTACGGTCCCCATGAACACTGAAGCTTTCTTT; CDR3: CASSYWLGTVPMNTEAFF; J: TRBJ1-1; D: .; V: TRBV6-5; size: few
DNA: TGTGCCAGCACTGCCAGCGGACCCCCCTACGAGCAGTACTTC; CDR3: CASTASGPPYEQYF; J: TRBJ2-7; D: .; V: TRBV28; size: .
DNA: TGCGCCAGCAGTCAAGGAGTCGACAGGGGTTACGAGCAGTACTTC; CDR3: CASSQGVDRGYEQYF; J: TRBJ2-7; D: TRBD1; V: TRBV23-1; size: .
DNA: TGTGCCTGGACCGACAGGGGTAATCAGCCCCAGCATTTT; CDR3: CAWTDRGNQPQHF; J: TRBJ1-5; D: TRBD1; V: TRBV30; size: .
DNA: TGTGCCAGCAGTCAACCAGGGACGCTGTTTTTT; CDR3: CASSQPGTLFF; J: TRBJ2-2; D: .; V: TRBV3-1; size: few